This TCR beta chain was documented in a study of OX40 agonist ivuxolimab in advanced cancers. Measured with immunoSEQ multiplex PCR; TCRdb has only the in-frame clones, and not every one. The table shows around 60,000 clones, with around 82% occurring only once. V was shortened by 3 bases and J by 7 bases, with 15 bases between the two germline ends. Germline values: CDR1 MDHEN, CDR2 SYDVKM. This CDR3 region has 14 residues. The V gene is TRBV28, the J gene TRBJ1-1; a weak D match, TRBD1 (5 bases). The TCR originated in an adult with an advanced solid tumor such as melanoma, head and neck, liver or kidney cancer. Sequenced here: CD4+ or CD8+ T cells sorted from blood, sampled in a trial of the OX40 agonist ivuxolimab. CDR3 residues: CASSFRRDLHEAFF. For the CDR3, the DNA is TGTGCCAGCAGTTTTAGGCGGGACCTTCATGAAGCTTTCTTT.